This is a list of T cell receptor beta chains from one sample in a study of T cells after yellow fever vaccination. TCRdb reanalysed the 5' RACE reads using MiXCR and keeps one entry per CDR3 protein. This table holds fewer than 350,000 distinct CDR3 sequences, around 4% found once. The sample in question was PBMCs, obtained on the day of the yellow fever booster vaccination. Every receptor here comes from a man younger than 35 who received the YFV17D yellow fever vaccine. CDR3s include the opening cysteine and the closing phenylalanine or tryptophan. A D gene is named only where the DNA matches it firmly. For some rows the clone size is stated as once, few or many, or as a class when expanded; others skip it.

j_gene	d_gene	v_gene	abundance	CDR3aa	CDR3nt
TRBJ1-1	-	TRBV27	many	CASSNQRNTEAFF	TGTGCCAGCAGTAACCAGCGGAACACTGAAGCTTTCTTT
TRBJ2-5	-	TRBV5-1	many	CASSPGTTSETQYF	TGCGCCAGCAGCCCGGGTACCACTTCAGAGACCCAGTACTTC
TRBJ2-5	-	TRBV18	many	CASSPSYLEETQYF	TGTGCCAGCTCACCATCTTATCTAGAAGAGACCCAGTACTTC
TRBJ1-1	-	TRBV20-1	few	CSARRGKEGLQAFF	TGCAGTGCTAGGCGCGGGAAGGAGGGACTTCAAGCTTTCTTT
TRBJ2-5	TRBD2	TRBV29-1	many	CSVEGKRGGRETQYF	TGCAGCGTTGAAGGGAAGCGGGGGGGCAGGGAGACCCAGTACTTC
TRBJ1-1	-	TRBV24-1	many	CATSDLSGNTEAFF	TGTGCCACCAGTGATTTGTCCGGGAACACTGAAGCTTTCTTT
TRBJ1-1	TRBD1	TRBV18	many	CASSPLPDRAGNTEAFF	TGTGCCAGCTCACCTCTCCCGGACAGGGCGGGGAACACTGAAGCTTTCTTT
TRBJ2-5	-	TRBV7-2	many	CASSFFGGGETQYF	TGTGCCAGCAGCTTCTTCGGTGGGGGAGAGACCCAGTACTTC
TRBJ1-2	-	TRBV7-9	few	CASSLPGLGPANNYGYTF	TGTGCCAGCAGCCTCCCGGGATTGGGACCGGCAAATAACTATGGCTACACCTTC
TRBJ2-6	-	TRBV6-5	few	CASSYFGLWGANVLTF	TGTGCCAGCAGTTACTTCGGGTTGTGGGGGGCCAACGTCCTGACTTTC
TRBJ2-1	TRBD2	TRBV5-1	many	CASSTTSGGVNEQFF	TGCGCCAGCAGCACCACTAGCGGGGGGGTTAATGAGCAGTTCTTC
TRBJ1-2	TRBD1	TRBV6-2/TRBV6-3	-	CASSSPGQNYGYTF	TGTGCCAGCAGTTCCCCGGGACAGAACTATGGCTACACCTTC
TRBJ2-3	TRBD2	TRBV6-5	-	CASSPHLTALAGGSDTQYF	TGTGCCAGCAGCCCACATCTTACCGCACTAGCGGGGGGGTCAGATACGCAGTATTTT
TRBJ1-2	-	TRBV5-6	-	CASSLISSNYGYTF	TGTGCCAGCAGCTTGATCAGTTCTAACTATGGCTACACCTTC
TRBJ1-1	-	TRBV4-1	many	CASSQVFSERRGLNTEAFF	TGCGCCAGCAGCCAAGTTTTTTCTGAACGGCGTGGACTGAACACTGAAGCTTTCTTT
TRBJ2-5	-	TRBV3-1	many	CASSFEGIETQYF	TGTGCCAGCAGCTTCGAGGGTATTGAGACCCAGTACTTC
TRBJ1-4	-	TRBV4-1	many	CASSQGIGRVTNEKLFF	TGCGCCAGCAGCCAAGGAATTGGACGGGTCACTAATGAAAAACTGTTTTTT
TRBJ1-3	-	TRBV5-6	-	CASSGMHSSGNTIYF	TGTGCCAGCAGCGGAATGCATAGCTCTGGAAACACCATATATTTT
TRBJ2-3	TRBD1	TRBV18	few	CASSQQGQANTDTQYF	TGTGCCAGCTCTCAACAGGGGCAGGCCAACACAGATACGCAGTATTTT
TRBJ1-6	TRBD1	TRBV6-5	-	CASRRSDRSPSALHF	TGTGCCAGCAGGCGATCGGACAGGTCGCCTTCGGCCCTCCACTTT
TRBJ2-5	-	TRBV20-1	many	CSVPAAPRGQETQYF	TGCAGTGTCCCGGCTGCCCCCCGAGGGCAAGAGACCCAGTACTTC
TRBJ1-4	-	TRBV12-3/TRBV12-4	-	CASSSSGWKLFF	TGTGCCAGCAGTTCTAGCGGATGGAAACTGTTTTTT
TRBJ2-1	-	TRBV7-9	many	CASSLYHARVDEQFF	TGTGCCAGCAGCTTATATCACGCCAGGGTGGATGAGCAGTTCTTC
TRBJ2-4	TRBD2	TRBV7-9	many	CASSDPGGMDIQYF	TGTGCCAGCAGCGACCCGGGGGGGATGGACATTCAGTACTTC
TRBJ2-3	-	TRBV20-1	many	CSGRLVSTDTQYF	TGCAGTGGACGGCTAGTAAGCACAGATACGCAGTATTTT
TRBJ2-7	TRBD2	TRBV7-2	few	CASSLAGLAVNYEQYF	TGTGCCAGCAGCTTAGCGGGACTAGCGGTGAACTACGAGCAGTACTTC
TRBJ2-7	TRBD2	TRBV5-1	many	CASSLESGGTYEQYF	TGCGCCAGCAGCTTGGAAAGCGGGGGCACCTACGAGCAGTACTTC
TRBJ1-6	TRBD1	TRBV5-4	many	CASNRDRNSPLHF	TGTGCCAGCAACCGGGACAGGAATTCACCCCTCCACTTT
TRBJ1-5	TRBD1	TRBV10-3	many	CAIGGTGGGQPQHF	TGTGCCATCGGTGGGACAGGGGGCGGTCAGCCCCAGCATTTT
TRBJ2-3	TRBD1	TRBV5-6	few	CASSLRDRDPDTQYF	TGTGCCAGCAGCTTACGGGACAGGGACCCAGATACGCAGTATTTT